This T cell receptor beta chain was observed in a study of T cell repertoires in aging, cancer and after chemotherapy. Study overall: Repeat sampling of healthy donors over several months to years showed clear clonal overlap. The study's findings and limits: Compared with age-matched healthy donors, untreated hematological or solid cancer patients showed higher blood TCR clonality. In cancer patients, declining TCR diversity with age involved lost richness and lost evenness.

A note on this clonotype: Its antigen remains unidentified.

The template was genomic DNA from peripheral blood, not RNA. Germline CDR1 reads SGHVS; CDR2 reads FNYEAQ. The CDR3 is 19 amino acids. V lost 4 bases, J lost 4 bases, and 18 bases stayed unmatched. Rearranged V-D-J TRB sequences were amplified with a mixed TRB-A/B primer pool. TCRdb re-derived calls from the multiplex PCR reads in MiXCR, one entry per CDR3 protein. The profile shows approximately 11,000 distinct CDR3 sequences, 30% to 40% of them singletons. This TCR came from a human donor in good health. The sequencing input was blood. The chain employs TRBV7-6 and TRBJ2-1, with 8 positions matching TRBD2. For the CDR3, the DNA is TGTGCCAGCAGCTCCGGGCCCGGGACTAGGAGTCAACGGTACAATGAGCAGTTCTTC. This translates into CASSSGPGTRSQRYNEQFF.